The 29 T cell receptor beta chains listed next were all sequenced from one sample in a study of regulatory and conventional T cells in RAG deficiency. Genomic DNA came from blood conventional CD4+ T cells gated CD25-low CD127-high. Generated by immunoSEQ multiplex PCR, the TCRdb table keeps only in-frame clones and is missing some. The table lists under 35,000 clones, 76% of them singletons. The sample was also reused in another study, on regulatory T cells. That paper notes: Primers: 52 TRBV forward and 13 TRBJ reverse.

The sequencing sample was made of CD4+ effector T cells sorted from blood. The receptors come from a human donor in good health.

CDR3 sequence reads: CASSLDRDTARSEKLFF. As DNA, the CDR3 is TGTGCCAGCAGCTTAGACCGCGACACGGCGAGGTCTGAAAAACTGTTTTTT. The genes are TRBV7-8 and TRBJ1-4; D remains unclear. V lost 1 base and J 7 bases, leaving 19 bases between the germline ends. The germline V gene encodes CDR1 SGHVS and CDR2 FQNEAQ. The CDR3 covers 17 residues.

The chain recombines TRBV27 with TRBJ2-3; maybe TRBD2 (7 bases). Trimming pared 7 bases from V and 2 bases from J, leaving 19 bases between. The CDR3 covers 16 residues. Germline CDR1 is MNHEY and CDR2 is SMNVEV (reference sequence). CDR3 bases: TGTGCCAGCAAACGGGGGCGCGGGGGCTTCACAGATACGCAGTATTTT. Protein product: CASKRGRGGFTDTQYF.

The chain uses TRBV21-1 and TRBJ1-5. TRBV21-1 is a documented pseudogene. The CDR3 is 18 amino acids. This chain's CDR3 is CASSTRGGIVWGNQPQHF. The DNA of the CDR3 is TGTGCCAGCAGCACCCGGGGGGGGATTGTTTGGGGCAATCAGCCCCAGCATTTT.

The chain recombines TRBV19 with TRBJ1-5; 8 bases are a match to TRBD1. The CDR3 runs 15 residues. Germline CDR1 and CDR2: LNHDA and SQIVND (reference sequence). Trimming removed 4 bases from V and 5 bases from J; junction bases left unmatched: 7. CDR3 nucleotides: TGTGCCAGTAGTAGGGGAGACAGGGGATATCAGCCCCAGCATTTT. This encodes CASSRGDRGYQPQHF.

V usage is TRBV6-1 and J usage is TRBJ2-7; D perhaps matches TRBD1 (5 bases). CDR3 length: 16 amino acids. Trimming took 6 bases from V and 1 from J, leaving 19 bases between them. Per germline, CDR1 MNHNS and CDR2 SASEGT. As DNA, the CDR3 is TGTGCCAGCAGCGAAATGGCGACAGCCTTATCCTACGAGCAGTACTTC. It codes for CASSEMATALSYEQYF.

The chain couples TRBV7-2 to TRBJ1-2; TRBD1 is a possible D gene (5 bases). Germline CDR1 is SGHTA and CDR2 is FQGNSA. The length of the CDR3 is 15 residues. V was clipped by 2 bases and J by 2 bases, with 12 bases between them. CDR3 in DNA: TGTGCCAGCAGCTTAAATTCGGGGGGGAACTATGGCTACACCTTC. Translating it yields CASSLNSGGNYGYTF.

Only a few counts were recorded for this clone. The J gene is TRBJ1-6, the V gene TRBV7-9; D perhaps matches TRBD1 (5 bases). CDR1 and CDR2 (germline): SEHNR, FQNEAQ (reference sequence). The CDR3 length is 18 residues. Trimming took 3 bases from V and 4 from J, leaving 19 bases between them. The CDR3 here is CASSLWTRGRGYNSPLHF. The CDR3 coding sequence is TGTGCCAGCAGCTTGTGGACCCGGGGCCGTGGATATAATTCACCCCTCCACTTT.

This clone was detected only a few times. This chain uses TRBV6-6 with TRBJ2-7; 7 bases align to TRBD1. The CDR3 loop spans 13 amino acids. Germline V gene data show CDR1 as MNHNY and CDR2 as SVGAGI (reference sequence). Trimming removed 5 bases from V and 3 bases from J; junction bases left unmatched: 4. CDR3 coding DNA: TGTGCCAGCAGTCCGGGACAGCTCTACGAGCAGTACTTC. It yields the protein CASSPGQLYEQYF.

The V call is TRBV25-1, the J call TRBJ2-2, with D possibly being TRBD1 (6 bases). Germline CDR1 and CDR2: MGHDK and SYGVNS. The CDR3 covers 16 residues. The V end lost 4 bases, the J end lost 0 bases, and 12 bases lay between the germline ends. The CDR3 sequence: CASSGSQGSNTGELFF. The CDR3 nucleotides are TGTGCCAGCAGTGGGTCACAGGGATCGAACACCGGGGAGCTGTTTTTT.

V gene TRBV6-5 combines with J gene TRBJ1-2; 10 bases line up with TRBD1. The V and J ends lost 1 base and 7 bases, in that order; junction bases with no gene match: 3. Germline V lookup: CDR1 MNHEY, CDR2 SVGAGI. The CDR3 is made up of 14 amino acids. The CDR3 sequence: CASSYWDRGGGYTF. Here the CDR3 DNA reads TGTGCCAGCAGTTACTGGGACAGGGGAGGTGGCTACACCTTC.

The gene calls are TRBV9 and TRBJ2-1; the match to TRBD1 covers 7 bases. Losses at the gene ends were 0 bases for V and 3 bases for J; bases not matched to a gene: 6. The CDR3 covers 16 residues. The germline V gene encodes CDR1 SGDLS and CDR2 YYNGEE. The CDR3 protein is CASSVDGRGSYNEQFF. In nucleotides, the CDR3 is TGTGCCAGCAGCGTAGATGGCAGGGGGAGCTACAATGAGCAGTTCTTC.

CDR3 residues: CASHAKGTGSADSPLHF. The DNA of the CDR3 is TGTGCCAGCCACGCCAAAGGGACGGGAAGCGCAGATTCACCCCTCCACTTT. The rearrangement uses TRBV5-7 and TRBJ1-6; D is perhaps TRBD1 (5 bases). TRBV5-7 falls under the ORF class, with uncertain function. This CDR3 contains 17 residues. The V end lost 7 bases, the J end lost 8 bases, and 25 bases lay between the germline ends.

V gene TRBV6-6 combines with J gene TRBJ1-1, with D tentatively TRBD1 (5 bases). Per germline, CDR1 MNHNY and CDR2 SVGAGI (reference sequence). The CDR3 runs to 15 residues. V was cut by 6 bases and J by 2 bases, with 16 bases left in between. This CDR3 reads CASRQEGRGNTEAFF. The CDR3 DNA sequence: TGTGCCAGCAGGCAAGAGGGGCGTGGTAACACTGAAGCTTTCTTT.

This sequence joins TRBV12-5 and TRBJ1-1; 9 bases line up with TRBD1. The V and J ends lost 6 bases and 2 bases, in that order; junction bases with no gene match: 13. Per germline, CDR1 LGHNT and CDR2 FRNRAP. The CDR3 is 17 amino acids. Here the CDR3 DNA reads TGTGCTAGTGGGTCAACCGGGACAGGGCGTGCTAACACTGAAGCTTTCTTT. Protein product: CASGSTGTGRANTEAFF.

This rearrangement joins TRBV28 to TRBJ2-2, with 12 positions matching TRBD2. Germline V gives CDR1 MDHEN, CDR2 SYDVKM. CDR3 length: 16 residues. V lost 8 bases, J lost 3 bases, and 7 bases stayed unmatched. For the CDR3, the DNA is TGTGCCAGCCGCAGTCTAGCGGGGGGGTACACCGGGGAGCTGTTTTTT. It specifies CASRSLAGGYTGELFF.

This chain links TRBV5-8 with TRBJ2-3, with TRBD2 matching over 9 bases. CDR3 length: 16 amino acids. J was trimmed by 2 bases and V by 4 bases; bases with no gene match: 8. CDR1 SGHTS and CDR2 YDEGEE come from the germline V gene. CDR3 in amino acids: CASSHLAGENTDTQYF. In DNA form, the CDR3 reads TGTGCCAGCAGCCATTTAGCGGGGGAGAACACAGATACGCAGTATTTT.

For the CDR3, the DNA is TGTGCCAGCAGCCAACAAGCGGGGGCACCCTACGAGCAGTACTTC. Protein: CASSQQAGAPYEQYF. The chain has TRBV4-2 and TRBJ2-7; TRBD2 aligns across 8 bases. This CDR3 is built from 15 residues. Germline CDR1 and CDR2: LGHNA and YNFKEQ. Unmatched junction bases numbered 5, after V lost 2 bases and J lost 2 bases.

CDR3 bases: TGTGCCCTCGGGACACTGATTAAAGGGAATGAGCAGTTCTTC. Amino acids: CALGTLIKGNEQFF. J is TRBJ2-1 and V is TRBV30; possible D gene TRBD1, 6 bases. This CDR3 comprises 14 residues. The germline gives CDR1 GTSNPN, CDR2 SVGIG (reference sequence). V lost 8 bases and J 7 bases, leaving 21 bases between the germline ends.

The gene calls are TRBV30 and TRBJ1-5; 7 nucleotides align to TRBD1. The CDR3 is 13 amino acids. Germline V gene sequence: CDR1 GTSNPN, CDR2 SVGIG (reference sequence). After removal of 3 bases from V and 4 bases from J, the junction contained 3 bases not matched to a gene. The chain's CDR3 is CAWSRDRNQPQHF. The CDR3 DNA is TGTGCCTGGAGCCGGGACAGAAATCAGCCCCAGCATTTT.

The V call is TRBV5-1, the J call TRBJ1-1; no clear D gene. CDR3 length: 15 residues. Germline CDR1 reads SGHRS; CDR2 reads YFSETQ. V lost 0 bases, J lost 1 base, and 10 bases lay in between. Written as DNA, the CDR3 is TGCGCCAGCAGCTTGGTGTGGGCCGGGAACACTGAAGCTTTCTTT. Residues: CASSLVWAGNTEAFF.

The chain carries TRBV19 and TRBJ1-2, with D hard to call. The germline V gene encodes CDR1 LNHDA and CDR2 SQIVND (reference sequence). This CDR3 spans 14 amino acids. Trimming cost V 3 bases and J 3 bases, with 11 bases left between them. CDR3 coding DNA: TGTGCCAGTAGTATTCTTTTCCAGGACTATGGCTACACCTTC. It translates to CASSILFQDYGYTF.

The chain is built from TRBV18 and TRBJ2-2, with 7 bases aligning to TRBD2. The CDR3 is 19 amino acids. Per the germline V gene, CDR1 is KGHSH and CDR2 is LQKENI. V was clipped by 1 base and J by 0 bases; unmatched bases: 11. CDR3 in amino acids: CASSPRVASGVANTGELFF. CDR3 nucleotides: TGTGCCAGCTCACCACGAGTTGCTAGCGGCGTAGCGAACACCGGGGAGCTGTTTTTT.

The CDR3 is CASSPEGGTEAFF. For the CDR3, the DNA is TGTGCCAGCTCACCCGAGGGGGGCACTGAAGCTTTCTTT. V gene TRBV18 combines with J gene TRBJ1-1; D is possibly TRBD1 (6 bases). V was clipped by 3 bases and J by 4 bases, with 9 bases between them. This CDR3 comprises 13 residues. Looked up from germline, CDR1 is KGHSH and CDR2 is LQKENI. Looking up the rest from reference TRBV18 and TRBJ1-1 gives the full variable domain: NAGVMQNPRHLVRRRGQEARLRCSPMKGHSHVYWYRQLPEEGLKFMVYLQKENIIDESGMPKERFSAEFPKEGPSILRIQQVVRGDSAAYFCASSPEGGTEAFFGQGTRLTVV.

The rearrangement uses TRBV10-3 and TRBJ1-2, with D tentatively TRBD1 (5 bases). The CDR3 loop spans 15 amino acids. CDR1 and CDR2 (germline): ENHRY, SYGVKD. V lost 0 bases and J lost 6, with 14 bases in between. The CDR3 DNA is TGTGCCATCAGTGAGTCCGGGGCAGGGAGCCATGGCTACACCTTC. Translation gives CAISESGAGSHGYTF.

This chain links TRBV9 with TRBJ2-1, with 9 bases lining up with TRBD2. V lost 1 base and J lost 7; bases outside the gene matches: 6. The CDR3 contains 15 residues. CDR1 is SGDLS, CDR2 YYNGEE, per germline. The CDR3 coding sequence is TGTGCCAGCAGCGTACTGGCGGGGGGGAGGAATGAGCAGTTCTTC. Amino acid sequence: CASSVLAGGRNEQFF.

This chain joins TRBV6-5 and TRBJ1-4; D might be TRBD1 (6 bases). Germline CDR1 and CDR2: MNHEY and SVGAGI. V lost 0 bases to trimming and J lost 7 bases, with 12 bases between them. The CDR3 extends over 15 amino acids. The DNA of the CDR3 is TGTGCCAGCAGTTACTCGACAGGAGCAGGTGAAAAACTGTTTTTT. It yields the protein CASSYSTGAGEKLFF.

This clone was counted a single time. The genes are TRBV28 and TRBJ1-2, with 7 bases aligning to TRBD1. Germline V CDR1 and CDR2: MDHEN, SYDVKM. V shed 5 bases, J shed 7 bases, and the junction held 7 bases outside the gene matches. This CDR3 spans 13 amino acids. CDR3 DNA: TGTGCCAGCAGTAAAGGGGGCAGGAGTGGCTACACCTTC. Protein sequence: CASSKGGRSGYTF.

As concerns this clone: This same CDR3 is encoded by further DNA sequences in the sample. The chain is built from TRBV6-5 and TRBJ2-5, with 8 bases fitting TRBD2. V gave up 9 bases and J gave up 5 bases; unmatched junction bases: 11. CDR1 and CDR2 from the germline V gene are MNHEY and SVGAGI. The CDR3 runs to 14 residues. The CDR3 region is CASRFPGGGETQYF. CDR3 nucleotides: TGTGCCAGTAGATTCCCAGGCGGGGGGGAGACCCAGTACTTC.

This clone was seen more than once but under ten times. The chain couples TRBV2 to TRBJ2-7, with 8 nucleotides matching TRBD1. Germline CDR1 is SNHLY and CDR2 is FYNNEI. CDR3 length: 15 amino acids. J lost 3 bases, V lost 6 bases, and 10 bases had no gene match. CDR3 loop: CASRGTRQGYYEQYF. Here the CDR3 DNA reads TGTGCCAGCAGGGGAACCAGACAGGGGTACTACGAGCAGTACTTC.